A single sample is the source of the 28 T cell receptor beta chains below, sequenced in a study of blood T cell repertoires in COVID-19. Method: immunoSEQ multiplex PCR; TCRdb's copy keeps in-frame clones and lacks some. The sample lists about 190,000 clones; around 90% were seen once. Sequencing input: peripheral blood. The receptors here all came from a man aged 35 to 55 with acute or convalescent COVID-19.

This chain links TRBV7-8 with TRBJ2-2; a possible D gene is TRBD2 (5 bases). With 4 bases removed from V and 2 bases from J, the gap between germline ends came to 5 bases. Germline V lookup: CDR1 SGHVS, CDR2 FQNEAQ. There are 13 residues in the CDR3. The CDR3 coding sequence is TGTGCCAGCAGCTGGACTAACACCGGGGAGCTGTTTTTT. Translating it yields CASSWTNTGELFF.

The chain joins TRBV19 to TRBJ2-3; TRBD1 agrees at 7 bases. Trimming cost V 5 bases and J 3 bases; bases outside gene matches: 5. Germline CDR1 is LNHDA and CDR2 is SQIVND (reference sequence). This CDR3 has 14 residues. In DNA form, the CDR3 reads TGTGCCAGTAGTGGGACAGAGAGTACAGATACGCAGTATTTT. It specifies CASSGTESTDTQYF.

Of note for this clone: Other nucleotide sequences in the sample specify the same CDR3. This rearrangement joins TRBV12-3 or TRBV12-4 to TRBJ1-2; D remains ambiguous. V was clipped by 1 base and J by 8 bases, with 8 bases between them. The CDR3 has 12 amino acids. CDR3 sequence (DNA): TGTGCCAGCAGTTTAGGTGGGCTGGGCTACACCTTC. This sequence encodes CASSLGGLGYTF.

There are a few counts of this clone. The chain has TRBV7-9 and TRBJ2-4; 7 bases are shared with TRBD1. The CDR3 covers 17 residues. Germline loops: CDR1 SEHNR, CDR2 FQNEAQ (reference sequence). V was pared by 3 bases and J by 8 bases, with 16 bases of the junction left unmatched. CDR3 in DNA: TGTGCCAGCAGCTTCCCCTCAGGGGGAAGACCTAAGGACATTCAGTACTTC. Protein sequence: CASSFPSGGRPKDIQYF.

This chain's CDR3 is CASSRSLLGDEKLFF. The CDR3 nucleotides read TGTGCCAGCAGCCGCAGCCTCCTCGGGGATGAAAAACTGTTTTTT. The rearrangement uses TRBV11-2 and TRBJ1-4; D is ambiguous. This CDR3 comprises 15 residues. Germline V gene data show CDR1 as SGHAT and CDR2 as FQNNGV. Trimming left V 5 bases short and J 6 bases short, with 16 bases between.

The gene calls are TRBV18 and TRBJ1-2, with D possibly matching TRBD1 (6 bases). V lost 3 bases, J lost 6 bases, and 17 bases lay in between. The CDR3 is 15 residues long. Per germline, CDR1 KGHSH and CDR2 LQKENI. In DNA form, the CDR3 reads TGTGCCAGCTCACCTCTACAGGGTTTTAGGGATGGCTACACCTTC. Translation: CASSPLQGFRDGYTF.

This rearrangement joins TRBV6-5 to TRBJ2-2; perhaps TRBD2 as D (6 bases). Trimming removed 5 bases at V and 5 bases at J, with 9 bases between. CDR1 and CDR2 from the germline V gene are MNHEY and SVGAGI. This CDR3 is 13 amino acids long. The CDR3 nucleotides are TGTGCCAGCAGTACCCTAGCGACCGGGGAGCTGTTTTTT. It codes for CASSTLATGELFF.

This chain joins TRBV28 and TRBJ1-5, with TRBD1 as a possible D gene (6 bases). In germline, CDR1 is MDHEN, CDR2 SYDVKM. The CDR3 is 12 amino acids. V gave up 6 bases and J gave up 9 bases, with 12 bases separating them. In nucleotides, the CDR3 is TGTGCCAGCAGAGTTGGGACAAGGCCCCAGCATTTT. Amino acid sequence: CASRVGTRPQHF.

This clone was seen only once. This rearrangement joins TRBV4-2 to TRBJ2-7, with D tentatively TRBD2 (5 bases). V lost 6 bases to trimming and J lost 4 bases, with 13 bases between them. Germline CDR1 LGHNA, CDR2 YNFKEQ. The CDR3 runs to 13 residues. This CDR3 reads CASSRSRGYEQYF. The CDR3 DNA reads as TGTGCCAGCAGTAGAAGCCGCGGGTACGAGCAGTACTTC.

This sequence joins TRBV10-3 and TRBJ2-6, with D uncertain. The germline gives CDR1 ENHRY, CDR2 SYGVKD. Trimming cost V 0 bases and J 0 bases, with 15 bases left between them. The CDR3 is made up of 19 amino acids. In nucleotides, the CDR3 is TGTGCCATCAGTGAGTCGAGTATCACGGGTAACTCTGGGGCCAACGTCCTGACTTTC. It specifies CAISESSITGNSGANVLTF.

The chain uses TRBV7-2 and TRBJ2-1; TRBD2 matches 8 bases. V shed 5 bases and J 3 bases; nucleotides not matched to a gene: 6. CDR3 size: 15 residues. Germline CDR1 and CDR2: SGHTA and FQGNSA. The CDR3 loop reads CASSPTGGFYNEQFF. As DNA, the CDR3 is TGTGCCAGCAGCCCGACGGGGGGGTTCTACAATGAGCAGTTCTTC.

The V and J genes are TRBV27 and TRBJ1-1; 9 bases map to TRBD1. The ends lost 6 bases at V and 4 bases at J; junction bases unmatched: 6. Per the germline V gene, CDR1 is MNHEY and CDR2 is SMNVEV (reference sequence). This CDR3 contains 14 residues. CDR3 in DNA: TGTGCCAGCAGGACAACAGGGGGCCTCACTGAAGCTTTCTTT. It encodes CASRTTGGLTEAFF.

A single count supports this clone. The chain links TRBV9 to TRBJ1-2, with 8 bases identical to TRBD1. Germline trimming cut 3 bases from V and 8 bases from J; bases unmatched to any gene: 12. Germline V gives CDR1 SGDLS, CDR2 YYNGEE. CDR3 size: 15 residues. The CDR3 coding sequence is TGTGCCAGCAGCGAGGGGACAGGTGAGATCGTAGGCTACACCTTC. It specifies CASSEGTGEIVGYTF.

This chain links TRBV19 with TRBJ2-1, with TRBD1 identical over 10 bases. CDR3 length: 16 amino acids. The V and J ends lost 7 bases and 8 bases, in that order; junction bases with no gene match: 14. Per the germline V gene, CDR1 is LNHDA and CDR2 is SQIVND (reference sequence). For the CDR3, the DNA is TGTGCCAGTAATAGTAGGTGGACAGGGGGTTTGGATGAGCAGTTCTTC. It codes for CASNSRWTGGLDEQFF.

The rearrangement joins TRBV6-5 to TRBJ1-4, with TRBD1 as a possible D gene (6 bases). With 7 bases removed from V and 0 bases from J, the gap between germline ends came to 9 bases. Germline values: CDR1 MNHEY, CDR2 SVGAGI. The CDR3 runs to 14 residues. CDR3 coding DNA: TGTGCCAGCAAAGAGGGGGCAACTAATGAAAAACTGTTTTTT. This encodes CASKEGATNEKLFF.

V gene TRBV7-3 combines with J gene TRBJ2-7; TRBD1 is a possible D gene (6 bases). CDR3 length: 17 residues. Germline lookup yields CDR1 SGHTA and CDR2 FQGTGA. Between the trimmed V and J ends, which lost 1 base and 0 bases, there was a span of 16 bases. CDR3 DNA sequence: TGTGCCAGCAGCTTAATGTCGCGGACAGCTCTCTCCTACGAGCAGTACTTC. Protein sequence: CASSLMSRTALSYEQYF.

The chain has TRBV30 and TRBJ2-4; 8 bases agree with TRBD1. This CDR3 contains 14 residues. The germline gives CDR1 GTSNPN, CDR2 SVGIG (reference sequence). V was pared by 0 bases and J by 4 bases, with 2 bases of the junction left unmatched. CDR3 residues: CAWSVQGAKNIQYF. CDR3 DNA sequence: TGTGCCTGGAGTGTTCAGGGGGCAAAAAACATTCAGTACTTC.

The chain employs TRBV5-1 and TRBJ1-5; perhaps TRBD1 as D (5 bases). The CDR3 totals 15 residues. The V end lost 0 bases, the J end lost 5 bases, and 12 bases lay between the germline ends. The germline CDR1 and CDR2 sequences are SGHRS and YFSETQ. The CDR3 loop is CASSLEAGSHQPQHF. The DNA for the CDR3 is TGCGCCAGCAGCTTGGAAGCAGGGTCGCATCAGCCCCAGCATTTT.

The chain employs TRBV7-9 and TRBJ2-7; possible D gene TRBD2, 5 bases. V lost 5 bases and J lost 0, with 14 bases in between. CDR1 and CDR2 (germline): SEHNR, FQNEAQ (reference sequence). The CDR3 runs 15 residues. CDR3 sequence: CASSPPGFSSYEQYF. CDR3 in DNA: TGTGCCAGCAGCCCCCCGGGGTTCAGCTCCTACGAGCAGTACTTC.

The chain has TRBV7-2 and TRBJ2-3, with a tentative D call TRBD2 (6 bases). Germline V gene data show CDR1 as SGHTA and CDR2 as FQGNSA. V gave up 4 bases and J gave up 11 bases, with 16 bases separating them. The CDR3 length is 13 residues. The CDR3 DNA follows: TGTGCCAGCAGCTCGAGACTAGTCGGGGAGCAGTATTTT. Amino acids: CASSSRLVGEQYF.

The chain uses TRBV9 and TRBJ2-7; 7 bases map to TRBD1. This CDR3 comprises 16 residues. Per germline, CDR1 SGDLS and CDR2 YYNGEE. V was clipped by 4 bases and J by 2 bases; unmatched bases: 12. CDR3 residues: CASSPNPGTAAYEQYF. DNA of the CDR3: TGTGCCAGCAGCCCCAACCCCGGGACAGCCGCCTACGAGCAGTACTTC.

The rearrangement joins TRBV6-5 to TRBJ1-4; D call uncertain. The germline V gene encodes CDR1 MNHEY and CDR2 SVGAGI. The V gene lost 6 bases and the J gene lost 7 bases, with 6 bases spanning the gap. The CDR3 consists of 11 residues. In DNA, the CDR3 is TGTGCCAGCAGCGGGGTTGAAAAACTGTTTTTT. This sequence encodes CASSGVEKLFF.

This chain uses TRBV2 with TRBJ2-3; D is unresolved. Germline V lookup: CDR1 SNHLY, CDR2 FYNNEI. V was cut by 5 bases and J by 0 bases, with 9 bases left in between. The CDR3 totals 14 residues. CDR3 protein: CASSLTSSTDTQYF. The CDR3 DNA reads as TGTGCCAGCAGTCTCACTTCTAGCACAGATACGCAGTATTTT.

V is TRBV5-1 and J is TRBJ1-5; 8 nucleotides match TRBD1. V shed 0 bases, J shed 5 bases, and the junction held 4 bases outside the gene matches. Germline V CDR1 and CDR2: SGHRS, YFSETQ. This CDR3 has 15 amino acids. The CDR3 is CASSLGQGADQPQHF. For the CDR3, the DNA is TGCGCCAGCAGCTTGGGGCAGGGGGCTGATCAGCCCCAGCATTTT. Full variable domain (rest looked up from reference TRBV5-1 and TRBJ1-5): KAGVTQTPRYLIKTRGQQVTLSCSPISGHRSVSWYQQTPGQGLQFLFEYFSETQRNKGNFPGRFSGRQFSNSRSEMNVSTLELGDSALYLCASSLGQGADQPQHFGDGTRLSIL.

Only one count was recorded for this clone. This chain uses TRBV7-2 with TRBJ1-1; D is possibly TRBD1 (6 bases). Germline V gene sequence: CDR1 SGHTA, CDR2 FQGNSA. The CDR3 contains 12 residues. V dropped 6 bases and J dropped 5 bases, with 10 bases sitting between them. For the CDR3, the DNA is TGTGCCAGCAGACCAGGGGCTACTGAAGCTTTCTTT. Translation: CASRPGATEAFF. The variable domain in full, with the rest retrieved from reference TRBV7-2 and TRBJ1-1, is GAGVSQSPSNKVTEKGKDVELRCDPISGHTALYWYRQSLGQGLEFLIYFQGNSAPDKSGLPSDRFSAERTGGSVSTLTIQRTQQEDSAVYLCASRPGATEAFFGQGTRLTVV.

This sequence joins TRBV5-6 and TRBJ2-1; D is unresolved. The germline V gene has CDR1 SGHDT and CDR2 YYEEEE. Trimming took off 3 bases at V and 3 bases at J, with 16 bases between the two ends. CDR3 length equals 16 residues. The CDR3 reads CASSYKRTINYNEQFF. CDR3 bases: TGTGCCAGCAGCTATAAGCGTACTATAAACTACAATGAGCAGTTCTTC.

The CDR3 DNA sequence: TGTGCCAGCTCACCACGGACAGGGAGATCCTACCAAGAGACCCAGTACTTC. Its protein product is CASSPRTGRSYQETQYF. This chain connects TRBV18 to TRBJ2-5; 8 positions match TRBD1. CDR3 size: 17 residues. CDR1 and CDR2 (germline): KGHSH, LQKENI. The V gene end was trimmed by 1 base and the J gene end by 0 bases; junction bases not matched to a gene: 7.

This chain connects TRBV3-1 (or the pseudogene TRBV3-2) to TRBJ1-6; 8 nucleotides align to TRBD1. V trimming: 6 bases; J trimming: 4 bases; junction bases outside the gene matches: 5. CDR1 and CDR2 from the germline V gene are LGHDT and YNNKEL (reference sequence). The CDR3 runs to 15 residues. CDR3 loop: CASSQTGGYNSPLHF. CDR3 nucleotide sequence: TGTGCCAGCAGTCAAACAGGGGGGTATAATTCACCCCTCCACTTT.